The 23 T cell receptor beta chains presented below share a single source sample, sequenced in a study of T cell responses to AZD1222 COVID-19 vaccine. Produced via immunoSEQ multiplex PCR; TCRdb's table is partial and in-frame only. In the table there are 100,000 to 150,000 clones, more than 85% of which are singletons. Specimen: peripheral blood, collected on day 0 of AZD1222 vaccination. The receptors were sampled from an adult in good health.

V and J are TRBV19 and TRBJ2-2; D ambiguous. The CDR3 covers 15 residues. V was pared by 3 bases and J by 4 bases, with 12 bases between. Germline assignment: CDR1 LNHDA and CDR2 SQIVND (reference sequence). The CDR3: CASSIIFASTGELFF. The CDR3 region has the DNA TGTGCCAGTAGTATCATTTTCGCGTCCACCGGGGAGCTGTTTTTT.

The CDR3 region is CASSRGTGNNQPQHF. CDR3 nucleotides: TGTGCCAGCAGCCGCGGGACAGGGAACAATCAGCCCCAGCATTTT. This sequence joins TRBV14 and TRBJ1-5, with 9 bases identical to TRBD1. The CDR3 runs 15 residues. Germline values: CDR1 SGHDN, CDR2 FVKESK. V dropped 4 bases and J dropped 3; count of bases not matched to a gene: 4.

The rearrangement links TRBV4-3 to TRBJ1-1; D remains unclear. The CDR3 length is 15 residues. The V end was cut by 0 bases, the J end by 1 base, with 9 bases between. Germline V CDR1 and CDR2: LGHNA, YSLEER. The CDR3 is CASSQDPSGNTEAFF. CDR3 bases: TGCGCCAGCAGCCAAGATCCTTCGGGGAACACTGAAGCTTTCTTT.

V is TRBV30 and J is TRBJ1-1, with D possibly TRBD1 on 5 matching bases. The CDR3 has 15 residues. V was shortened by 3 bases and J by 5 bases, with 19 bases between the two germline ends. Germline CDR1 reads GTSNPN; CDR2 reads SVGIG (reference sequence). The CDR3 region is CAWSTAGGVGTEAFF. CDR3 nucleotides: TGTGCCTGGAGCACCGCCGGGGGGGTCGGGACTGAAGCTTTCTTT.

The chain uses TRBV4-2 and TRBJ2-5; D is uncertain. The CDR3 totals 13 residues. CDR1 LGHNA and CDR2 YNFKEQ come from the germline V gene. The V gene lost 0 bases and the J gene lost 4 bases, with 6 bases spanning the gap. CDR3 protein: CASSQDSGETQYF. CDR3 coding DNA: TGTGCCAGCAGCCAAGATTCTGGAGAGACCCAGTACTTC.

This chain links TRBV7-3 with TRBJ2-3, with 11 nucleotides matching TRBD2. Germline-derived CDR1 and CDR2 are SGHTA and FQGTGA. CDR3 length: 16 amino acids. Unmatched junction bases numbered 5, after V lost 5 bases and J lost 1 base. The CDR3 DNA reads TGTGCCAGCAGCGCCGGGGGACTAGCGGGCACAGATACGCAGTATTTT. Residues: CASSAGGLAGTDTQYF.

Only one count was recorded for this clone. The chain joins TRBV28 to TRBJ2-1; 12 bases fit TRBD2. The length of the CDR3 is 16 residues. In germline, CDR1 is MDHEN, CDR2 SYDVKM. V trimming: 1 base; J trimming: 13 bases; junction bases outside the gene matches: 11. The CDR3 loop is CASSLSRLAGVLSQFF. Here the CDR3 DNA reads TGTGCCAGCAGTTTATCCCGACTAGCGGGAGTTCTCTCCCAGTTCTTC. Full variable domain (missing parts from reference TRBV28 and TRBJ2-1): DVKVTQSSRYLVKRTGEKVFLECVQDMDHENMFWYRQDPGLGLRLIYFSYDVKMKEKGDIPEGYSVSREKKERFSLILESASTNQTSMYLCASSLSRLAGVLSQFFGPGTRLTVL.

DNA of the CDR3: TGTGCCAGTACCCTCAGGGCGGGACAAAATAATTCACCCCTCCACTTT. Its translation is CASTLRAGQNNSPLHF. The rearrangement uses TRBV19 and TRBJ1-6; a weak D match, TRBD1 (6 bases). The V end lost 7 bases, the J end lost 5 bases, and 18 bases lay between the germline ends. The CDR3 totals 16 residues. The germline V gene encodes CDR1 LNHDA and CDR2 SQIVND (reference sequence). Full variable domain (rest looked up from reference TRBV19 and TRBJ1-6): DGGITQSPKYLFRKEGQNVTLSCEQNLNHDAMYWYRQDPGQGLRLIYYSQIVNDFQKGDIAEGYSVSREKKESFPLTVTSAQKNPTAFYLCASTLRAGQNNSPLHFGNGTRLTVT.

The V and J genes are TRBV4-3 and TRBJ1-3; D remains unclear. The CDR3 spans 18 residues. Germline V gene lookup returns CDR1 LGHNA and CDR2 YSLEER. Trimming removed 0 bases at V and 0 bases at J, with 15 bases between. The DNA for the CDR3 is TGCGCCAGCAGCCAAGATTGGCAGTCTTCTAGCTCTGGAAACACCATATATTTT. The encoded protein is CASSQDWQSSSSGNTIYF.

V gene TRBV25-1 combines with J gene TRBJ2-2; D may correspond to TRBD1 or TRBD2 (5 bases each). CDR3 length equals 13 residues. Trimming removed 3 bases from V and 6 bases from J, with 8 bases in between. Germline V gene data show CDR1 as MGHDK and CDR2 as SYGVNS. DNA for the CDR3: TGTGCCAGCAGTGATCGAGGGGCCGGGGAGCTGTTTTTT. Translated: CASSDRGAGELFF.

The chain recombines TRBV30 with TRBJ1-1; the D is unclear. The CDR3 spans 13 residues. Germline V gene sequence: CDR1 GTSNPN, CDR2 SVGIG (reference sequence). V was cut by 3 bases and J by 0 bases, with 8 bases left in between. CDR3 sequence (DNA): TGTGCCTGGAGCGATAACATGAACACTGAAGCTTTCTTT. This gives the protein CAWSDNMNTEAFF.

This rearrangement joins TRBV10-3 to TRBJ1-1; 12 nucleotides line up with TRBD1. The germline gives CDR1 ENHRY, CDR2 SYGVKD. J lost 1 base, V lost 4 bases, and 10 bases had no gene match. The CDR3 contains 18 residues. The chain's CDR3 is CAISVGGTGGLWNTEAFF. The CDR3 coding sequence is TGTGCCATCAGTGTGGGTGGGACAGGGGGCCTTTGGAACACTGAAGCTTTCTTT.

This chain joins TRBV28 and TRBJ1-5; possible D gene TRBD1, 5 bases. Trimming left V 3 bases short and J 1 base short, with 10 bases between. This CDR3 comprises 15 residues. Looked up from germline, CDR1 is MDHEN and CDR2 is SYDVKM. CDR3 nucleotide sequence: TGTGCCAGCAGTTTTGGCGGGGGGAGCAATCAGCCCCAGCATTTT. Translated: CASSFGGGSNQPQHF.

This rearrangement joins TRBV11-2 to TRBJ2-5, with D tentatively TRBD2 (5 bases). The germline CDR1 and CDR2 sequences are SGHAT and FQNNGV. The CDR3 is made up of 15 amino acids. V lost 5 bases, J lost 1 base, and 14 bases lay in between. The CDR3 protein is CASSQRTVTQETQYF. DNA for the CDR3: TGTGCCAGCAGCCAAAGGACTGTAACCCAAGAGACCCAGTACTTC.

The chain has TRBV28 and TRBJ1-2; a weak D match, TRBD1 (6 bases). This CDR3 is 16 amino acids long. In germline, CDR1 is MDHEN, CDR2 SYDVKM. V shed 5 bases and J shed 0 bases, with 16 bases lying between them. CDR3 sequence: CASSKPGHPTNYGYTF. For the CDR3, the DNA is TGTGCCAGCAGTAAGCCGGGACACCCAACTAACTATGGCTACACCTTC.

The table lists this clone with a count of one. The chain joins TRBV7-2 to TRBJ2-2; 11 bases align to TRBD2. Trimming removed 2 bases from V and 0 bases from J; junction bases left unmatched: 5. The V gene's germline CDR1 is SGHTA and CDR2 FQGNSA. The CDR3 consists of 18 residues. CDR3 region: CASSLRGLAASNTGELFF. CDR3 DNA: TGTGCCAGCAGCTTACGGGGACTAGCGGCCTCGAACACCGGGGAGCTGTTTTTT. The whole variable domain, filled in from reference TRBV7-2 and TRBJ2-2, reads GAGVSQSPSNKVTEKGKDVELRCDPISGHTALYWYRQSLGQGLEFLIYFQGNSAPDKSGLPSDRFSAERTGGSVSTLTIQRTQQEDSAVYLCASSLRGLAASNTGELFFGEGSRLTVL.

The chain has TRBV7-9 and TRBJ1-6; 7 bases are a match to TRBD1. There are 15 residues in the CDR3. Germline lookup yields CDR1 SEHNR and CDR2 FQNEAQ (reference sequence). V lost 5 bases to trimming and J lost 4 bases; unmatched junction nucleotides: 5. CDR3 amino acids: CASSAGTEYNSPLHF. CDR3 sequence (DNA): TGTGCCAGCAGCGCCGGGACAGAGTATAATTCACCCCTCCACTTT.

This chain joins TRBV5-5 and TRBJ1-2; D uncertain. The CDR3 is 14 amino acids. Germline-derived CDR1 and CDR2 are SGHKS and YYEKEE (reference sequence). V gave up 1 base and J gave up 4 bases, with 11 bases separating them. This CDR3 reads CASSLLGISYGYTF. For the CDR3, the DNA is TGTGCCAGCAGCTTGTTGGGCATATCCTATGGCTACACCTTC. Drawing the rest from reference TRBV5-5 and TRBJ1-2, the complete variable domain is DAGVTQSPTHLIKTRGQQVTLRCSPISGHKSVSWYQQVLGQGPQFIFQYYEKEERGRGNFPDRFSARQFPNYSSELNVNALLLGDSALYLCASSLLGISYGYTFGSGTRLTVV.

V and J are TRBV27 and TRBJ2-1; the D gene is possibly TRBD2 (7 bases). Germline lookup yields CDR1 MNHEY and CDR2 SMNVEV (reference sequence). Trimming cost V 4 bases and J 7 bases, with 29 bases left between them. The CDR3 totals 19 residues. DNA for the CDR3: TGTGCCAGCAGTTCATATGGGAAAAGGGGGGGCTTAAGGGGTAATGAGCAGTTCTTC. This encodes CASSSYGKRGGLRGNEQFF.

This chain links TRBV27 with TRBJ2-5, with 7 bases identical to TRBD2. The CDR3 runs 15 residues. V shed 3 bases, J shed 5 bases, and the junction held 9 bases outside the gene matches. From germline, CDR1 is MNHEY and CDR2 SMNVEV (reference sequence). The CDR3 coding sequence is TGTGCCAGCAGTTTTATGCGGGGGTCGGCGGAGACCCAGTACTTC. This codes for CASSFMRGSAETQYF.

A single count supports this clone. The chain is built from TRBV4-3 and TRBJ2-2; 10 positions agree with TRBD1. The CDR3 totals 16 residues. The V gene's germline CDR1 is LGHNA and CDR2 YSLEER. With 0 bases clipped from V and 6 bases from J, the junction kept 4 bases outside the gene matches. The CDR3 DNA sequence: TGCGCCAGCAGCCAAGAAAGAGGGACAGGGGCCGGGGAGCTGTTTTTT. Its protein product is CASSQERGTGAGELFF.

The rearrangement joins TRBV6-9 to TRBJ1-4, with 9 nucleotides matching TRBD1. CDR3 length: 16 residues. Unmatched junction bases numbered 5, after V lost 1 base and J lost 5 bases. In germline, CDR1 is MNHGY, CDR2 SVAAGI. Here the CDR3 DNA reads TGTGCCAGCAGTTATTGGAGCGGGACAGGGAATGAAAAACTGTTTTTT. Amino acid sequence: CASSYWSGTGNEKLFF.

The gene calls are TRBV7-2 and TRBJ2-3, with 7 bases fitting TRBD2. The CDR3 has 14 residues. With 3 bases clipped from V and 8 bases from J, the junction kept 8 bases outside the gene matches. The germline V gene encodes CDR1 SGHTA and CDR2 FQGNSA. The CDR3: CASSFPAGVVTQYF. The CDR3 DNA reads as TGTGCCAGCAGCTTCCCCGCGGGGGTTGTTACGCAGTATTTT.